This is a list of T cell receptor beta chains from one sample in a study of blood T cell repertoires in COVID-19. The table came from immunoSEQ multiplex PCR; TCRdb's copy has only in-frame clones and leaves some out. The sample contains some 230,000 clones, 65% to 85% of which appear only once. Sequenced: peripheral blood. The receptors were sampled from a woman in her twenties or thirties who had recovered from COVID-19. CDR3s include the opening cysteine and the closing phenylalanine or tryptophan. The D gene is left open where the match is weak.

cdr3_length d_call j_call v_call cdr3_aa
14 - TRBJ1-1 TRBV24-1 CATSDARKVTEAFF
15 - TRBJ2-7 TRBV5-4 CASSLDASGSYEQYF
16 TRBD1 TRBJ1-6 TRBV5-1 CASSLLAGQANSPLHF
17 TRBD2 TRBJ2-3 TRBV5-1 CASSPGTSGHSTDTQYF
16 TRBD2 TRBJ2-5 TRBV5-1 CASSLETSGNQETQYF
13 - TRBJ1-3 TRBV28 CASSWSSGNTIYF
19 TRBD1 TRBJ2-6 TRBV3-1/TRBV3-2 CASSQDVRTGRSGANVLTF
13 - TRBJ2-3 TRBV29-1 CSVGVTNTDTQYF
16 - TRBJ2-1 TRBV9 CASSVEGGISYNEQFF
13 - TRBJ1-2 TRBV5-5 CASSLQGDDGYTF
16 - TRBJ2-1 TRBV10-1 CASSPRLAAGYNEQFF
19 - TRBJ1-4 TRBV3-1/TRBV3-2 CASSQYSPSGGIANEKLFF
16 - TRBJ1-1 TRBV27 CASSLWGTRLNTEAFF
16 TRBD1 TRBJ2-7 TRBV5-1 CASSFSRDRGSYEQYF
15 TRBD2 TRBJ2-1 TRBV19 CASSIDSAGAGEQFF
15 - TRBJ1-3 TRBV7-6 CASSLAHSSGNTIYF
15 TRBD1 TRBJ2-7 TRBV28 CASSPSTGGPYEQYF
14 - TRBJ1-3 TRBV6-4 CASSDYTPANTIYF
15 - TRBJ2-7 TRBV28 CASSLPGGERAEQYF
17 TRBD2 TRBJ2-7 TRBV5-1 CASSAGTSGRAAHEQYF
14 TRBD1 TRBJ2-3 TRBV28 CASNLQGGENTQYF
13 - TRBJ1-2 TRBV4-1 CASSQGRSNGYTF
14 - TRBJ2-1 TRBV2 CASSDPGWGDEQFF
13 - TRBJ2-6 TRBV25-1 CASAGSGANVLTF
14 - TRBJ1-5 TRBV7-9 CASSQQGLNQPQHF
15 TRBD2 TRBJ2-1 TRBV5-1 CASKQNLAGGREQFF
16 TRBD1 TRBJ2-3 TRBV18 CASSPPAQGMANTQYF
15 - TRBJ1-5 TRBV28 CASSFIVGGTSPQHF
16 TRBD1 TRBJ2-1 TRBV6-4 CASSDGGTGDYNEQFF
13 - TRBJ2-7 TRBV6-1 CASSSGISYEQYF
18 TRBD2 TRBJ2-3 TRBV27 CASSLRLAGAPDTDTQYF
14 TRBD2 TRBJ2-2 TRBV5-1 CASVGLASTGELFF
14 - TRBJ2-1 TRBV27 CASTTSRAYNEQFF
16 - TRBJ1-1 TRBV2 CASSEGRNILNTEAFF
15 TRBD1 TRBJ2-2 TRBV28 CASSPDRGIAGELFF
14 - TRBJ1-1 TRBV6-6 CASRTVSGNTEAFF
16 - TRBJ1-2 TRBV28 CASSLLFDRSNYGYTF
14 - TRBJ2-2 TRBV28 CASSFGGSNGELFF
13 - TRBJ2-5 TRBV9 CASSVSYQETQYF
15 - TRBJ1-2 TRBV7-2 CASSLAGWDIGGYTF
13 - TRBJ2-4 TRBV28 CASSDSGKNIQYF
13 - TRBJ1-6 TRBV27 CASSRGSNSPLHF
15 - TRBJ2-7 TRBV27 CASSLFTGNSYEQYF